This TCR beta chain was sequenced in a study of T cells in Graves' hyperthyroidism and ophthalmopathy. What was amplified from RNA transcripts were TCR beta CDR3 regions. HTBI primers were used for first-round RT-PCR of the TCR CDR3. MiXCR, run by TCRdb on the multiplex PCR reads, gives a single entry per CDR3 protein. The sample yields hundreds of thousands of distinct CDR3 sequences, more than 15% seen once. This clonotype came up many times. The V end was cut by 2 bases, the J end by 3 bases, with 12 bases between. The CDR3 length is 15 residues. Germline CDR1 KGHSH, CDR2 LQKENI. The chain uses TRBV18 and TRBJ2-3, with a possible D match to TRBD2 (6 bases). The clonotype comes from a woman aged 18-35 years with Graves' ophthalmopathy. Sequenced sample: blood. DNA for the CDR3: TGTGCCAGCTCACCAATTCCAAGCGGGACAGATACGCAGTATTTT. Its protein is CASSPIPSGTDTQYF. Variable domain in full (rest from reference TRBV18 and TRBJ2-3): NAGVMQNPRHLVRRRGQEARLRCSPMKGHSHVYWYRQLPEEGLKFMVYLQKENIIDESGMPKERFSAEFPKEGPSILRIQQVVRGDSAAYFCASSPIPSGTDTQYFGPGTRLTVL.